One and the same sample provided the 9 T cell receptor beta chains below, sequenced in a study of T cell responses to AZD1222 COVID-19 vaccine. Assay used: immunoSEQ multiplex PCR; TCRdb lists only in-frame clones, some missing. The repertoire consists of about 140,000 clones, with approximately 90% occurring once and the leading ten covering about 3.1%. Sequencing was performed on peripheral blood, taken 28 days after the second AZD1222 dose. These receptors came from an adult who received the AZD1222 COVID-19 vaccine.

This chain connects TRBV18 to TRBJ1-3; D possibly corresponds to TRBD1 (6 bases). Per germline, CDR1 KGHSH and CDR2 LQKENI. The ends were cut back, 5 bases at V and 2 bases at J, with 16 bases in the middle. The CDR3 spans 16 residues. The CDR3 coding sequence is TGTGCCAGCTCAAAAACTTCACAGGGACCTGGAAACACCATATATTTT. It specifies CASSKTSQGPGNTIYF.

The rearrangement uses TRBV9 and TRBJ1-2; 8 bases are a match to TRBD1. The ends lost 1 base at V and 3 bases at J; junction bases unmatched: 5. The CDR3 is 15 amino acids. The germline CDR1 and CDR2 sequences are SGDLS and YYNGEE. CDR3 DNA sequence: TGTGCCAGCAGCGTAAATGACAGGGGTTACTATGGCTACACCTTC. Translation: CASSVNDRGYYGYTF.

This chain uses TRBV7-2 with TRBJ1-2; D remains unclear. The V and J ends lost 4 bases and 4 bases respectively, with 10 bases between them. The CDR3 covers 13 residues. From germline, CDR1 is SGHTA and CDR2 FQGNSA. The CDR3, as DNA: TGTGCCAGCAGCTATCAAGTACCCTATGGCTACACCTTC. It specifies CASSYQVPYGYTF.

The J gene is TRBJ2-5, the V gene TRBV6-5; D is unclear. The CDR3 extends over 15 amino acids. V lost 7 bases to trimming and J lost 0 bases, with 15 bases between them. The V gene's germline CDR1 is MNHEY and CDR2 SVGAGI. CDR3 coding DNA: TGTGCCAGCACCCGCGGTCAGCGAAACCAAGAGACCCAGTACTTC. Amino acids: CASTRGQRNQETQYF.

The rearrangement uses TRBV10-3 and TRBJ2-1; perhaps TRBD2 as D (6 bases). V was pared by 2 bases and J by 3 bases, with 8 bases between. The V gene's germline CDR1 is ENHRY and CDR2 SYGVKD. The CDR3 is 14 amino acids. The DNA for the CDR3 is TGTGCCATCAGTGAGACGGGGGACTACAATGAGCAGTTCTTC. The encoded protein is CAISETGDYNEQFF.

This clone was recorded once. The chain couples TRBV6-5 to TRBJ2-6; D unclear. The ends were cut back, 2 bases at V and 2 bases at J, with 10 bases in the middle. Germline CDR1 reads MNHEY; CDR2 reads SVGAGI. CDR3 length: 16 amino acids. The CDR3 DNA is TGTGCCAGCAGTTACGACGGTTCGACTGGGGCCAACGTCCTGACTTTC. Its protein is CASSYDGSTGANVLTF.

This clone was recorded once. The V gene is TRBV28, the J gene TRBJ1-4; D uncertain. V was trimmed by 7 bases and J by 7 bases, leaving 7 bases between them. Germline-derived CDR1 and CDR2 are MDHEN and SYDVKM. This CDR3 has 11 amino acids. The CDR3 region is CASTEFEKLFF. The CDR3, as DNA: TGTGCCAGCACTGAATTTGAAAAACTGTTTTTT.

The table lists this clone with a few counts. The chain is built from TRBV5-4 and TRBJ1-4; D gene ambiguous. Germline CDR1 and CDR2: SGHNT and YYREEE (reference sequence). The V end lost 4 bases, the J end lost 6 bases, and 10 bases lay between the germline ends. The length of the CDR3 is 13 residues. The DNA of the CDR3 is TGTGCCAGCAGCCCCGGTGGGGATGAAAAACTGTTTTTT. This codes for CASSPGGDEKLFF.

The chain carries TRBV3-1 (or the pseudogene TRBV3-2) and TRBJ1-2; unclear D gene. V shed 1 base and J shed 4 bases, with 16 bases lying between them. The CDR3 sequence is 16 residues long. Germline V gene data show CDR1 as LGHDT and CDR2 as YNNKEL (reference sequence). The CDR3: CASSQVLREGGYGYTF. In nucleotides, the CDR3 is TGTGCCAGCAGCCAAGTTTTGAGGGAGGGCGGCTATGGCTACACCTTC.